This T cell receptor (beta chain) was documented in a study of blood T cell repertoires in COVID-19. Turning to the study itself: Samples came from the United States, Italy and Spain, spanning acute and convalescent COVID-19. Sources were T cells, B-cell-depleted T cells, or PBMCs; the material itself was cDNA or gDNA.

In the original processing: Estimates of nucleated cell counts were drawn from the amplification of reference gene primers. Data came from immunoSEQ multiplex PCR; TCRdb stores just in-frame clones and leaves some out. The D gene and trimming were derived from the DNA, and the V and J assignments and clone size from that table. The sample records around 130,000 clones, more than 80% being singletons. This CDR3 is 16 amino acids long. Germline trimming cut 6 bases from V and 4 bases from J; bases unmatched to any gene: 9. Per the germline V gene, CDR1 is ENHRY and CDR2 is SYGVKD. This clonotype was obtained from a woman aged 60 to 75 with acute or convalescent COVID-19. The sample taken for sequencing was peripheral blood. V and J are TRBV10-3 and TRBJ2-3; the match to TRBD1 covers 11 bases. CDR3 DNA: TGTGCCATCAGGCGGGCCGGGACAGGGGGACCAGATACGCAGTATTTT. Encoded protein: CAIRRAGTGGPDTQYF.